The entry below gives a single TCR beta chain sequence along with its context. Its target is unknown. This record belongs to a study of cytomegalovirus exposure and HLA in healthy donors. Researchers ran the PCR with 60 Vbeta and 13 Jbeta primers. TCRdb keeps only in-frame clones here, not all; method: immunoSEQ multiplex PCR. The sample shows more than 80,000 clones, 60% to 75% of them seen only once. This CDR3 region has 16 residues. V gave up 7 bases and J gave up 0 bases, with 16 bases separating them. Germline CDR1 and CDR2: MDHEN and SYDVKM. Study results and limitations: Most TCR beta V segments were productive about 90% or about 30% of the time in an earlier analysis. An analysis that was carried out later associated 15,000 to 20,000 TCR beta sequences with HLA alleles at 0.05 false discovery rate.

V gene TRBV28 combines with J gene TRBJ1-5, with D possibly matching TRBD1 (5 bases). This sequence was found in a female donor in good health and CMV-seropositive. Material: PBMCs. CDR3 coding DNA: TGTGCCAGCATGGTGGGGGGAACCGATAGCAATCAGCCCCAGCATTTT. Protein sequence: CASMVGGTDSNQPQHF.